What follows are 6 T cell receptor beta chains derived from one specimen sequenced in a study of blood T cell repertoires in COVID-19. Clones were sequenced by immunoSEQ multiplex PCR, and TCRdb holds only the in-frame ones, with some missing. The table lists 250,000 to 400,000 clones, about nine tenths of them singletons. Sequenced material: peripheral blood. The receptors here all came from a woman aged 25-40 years with COVID-19, enrolled during active disease.

This sequence joins TRBV28 and TRBJ1-1, with 7 positions matching TRBD1. The CDR3 runs 12 residues. Germline loops: CDR1 MDHEN, CDR2 SYDVKM. V lost 3 bases to trimming and J lost 10 bases; unmatched junction nucleotides: 5. CDR3 sequence (DNA): TGTGCCAGCAGTTTGGGTTCAGGGGGAGCTTTCTTT. As protein: CASSLGSGGAFF.

This chain links TRBV27 with TRBJ1-1, with D tentatively TRBD1 (5 bases). Germline values: CDR1 MNHEY, CDR2 SMNVEV (reference sequence). The germline V and J ends were trimmed by 2 bases and 8 bases, with 9 bases remaining between them. This CDR3 has 12 residues. This chain's CDR3 is CASSLTGGEAFF. In nucleotides, the CDR3 is TGTGCCAGCAGTTTAACGGGGGGGGAAGCTTTCTTT.

The chain combines TRBV28 with TRBJ1-1; unclear D gene. V lost 3 bases and J lost 5, with 7 bases in between. Germline V lookup: CDR1 MDHEN, CDR2 SYDVKM. The CDR3 is 12 amino acids. CDR3 sequence reads: CASSFLSTEAFF. Written as DNA, the CDR3 is TGTGCCAGCAGTTTTCTGAGTACTGAAGCTTTCTTT.

This clone has a single count. The chain carries TRBV6-5 and TRBJ2-2; 7 nucleotides agree with TRBD2. V was clipped by 3 bases and J by 4 bases; unmatched bases: 5. Germline V gene lookup returns CDR1 MNHEY and CDR2 SVGAGI. CDR3 size: 15 residues. The CDR3 coding sequence is TGTGCCAGCAGTTATCGCAGGGAGGGCACCGGGGAGCTGTTTTTT. It is translated as CASSYRREGTGELFF.

V gene TRBV11-2 combines with J gene TRBJ2-7; no clear D. V was clipped by 6 bases and J by 7 bases, with 16 bases between them. The germline V gene has CDR1 SGHAT and CDR2 FQNNGV. The CDR3 totals 13 residues. CDR3 in DNA: TGTGCCAGCAGAGGATCAGGCTGGTTGGAGCAGTACTTC. It specifies CASRGSGWLEQYF.

This chain connects TRBV19 to TRBJ1-1; possibly TRBD1 for D (5 bases). The CDR3 runs 14 residues. Germline values: CDR1 LNHDA, CDR2 SQIVND (reference sequence). V shed 4 bases and J shed 1 base, with 10 bases lying between them. The CDR3 DNA reads as TGTGCCAGTAGTACCCCGACAGAGAACACTGAAGCTTTCTTT. This codes for CASSTPTENTEAFF. Based on the CDR3 plus reference TRBV19 and TRBJ1-1, the full variable domain is DGGITQSPKYLFRKEGQNVTLSCEQNLNHDAMYWYRQDPGQGLRLIYYSQIVNDFQKGDIAEGYSVSREKKESFPLTVTSAQKNPTAFYLCASSTPTENTEAFFGQGTRLTVV.